Listed here is a single T cell receptor beta chain. The sample belongs to a study of blood T cell repertoires in COVID-19. Overall study context: Acute and convalescent COVID-19 samples came from the United States, Italy and Spain. T cells, B-cell-depleted T cells, or PBMCs provided the cDNA or gDNA that served as material.

The authors' processing: Researchers report that nucleated cell counts were estimated from reference gene primer amplification. The assay was immunoSEQ multiplex PCR, and TCRdb's table has in-frame clones only and misses some. That table gives V, J and clone size, and the DNA gave D and trimming. The sample consists of roughly 100,000 clones, 75% to 90% of them appearing once. CDR1 and CDR2 (germline): MDHEN, SYDVKM. The CDR3 has 17 residues. Trimming removed 3 bases from V and 2 bases from J; junction bases left unmatched: 9. The sequenced sample was peripheral blood. The J gene is TRBJ2-2, the V gene TRBV28; TRBD2 matches 7 bases. This receptor was identified in an elderly woman with active or convalescent COVID-19. In nucleotides, the CDR3 is TGTGCCAGCAGTTTGCCGACTAGCAGCTATAACACCGGGGAGCTGTTTTTT. It yields the protein CASSLPTSSYNTGELFF.